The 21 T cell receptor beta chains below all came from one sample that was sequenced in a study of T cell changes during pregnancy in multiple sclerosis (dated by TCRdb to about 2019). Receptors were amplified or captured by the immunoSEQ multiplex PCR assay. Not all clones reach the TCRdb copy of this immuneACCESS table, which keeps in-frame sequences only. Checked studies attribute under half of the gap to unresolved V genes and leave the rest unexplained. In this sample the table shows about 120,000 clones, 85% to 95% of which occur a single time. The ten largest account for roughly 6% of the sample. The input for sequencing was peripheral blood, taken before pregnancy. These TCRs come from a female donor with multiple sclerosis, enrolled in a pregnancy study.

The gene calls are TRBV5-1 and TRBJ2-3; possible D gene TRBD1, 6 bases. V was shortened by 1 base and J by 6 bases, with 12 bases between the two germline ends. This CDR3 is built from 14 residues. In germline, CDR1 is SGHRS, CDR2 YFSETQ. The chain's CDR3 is CASSLRQVIDTQYF. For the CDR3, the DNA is TGCGCCAGCAGCTTGCGACAGGTGATCGATACGCAGTATTTT.

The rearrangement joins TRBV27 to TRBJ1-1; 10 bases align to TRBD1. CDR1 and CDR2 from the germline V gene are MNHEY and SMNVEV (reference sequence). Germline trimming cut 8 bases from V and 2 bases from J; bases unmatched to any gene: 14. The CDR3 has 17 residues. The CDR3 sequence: CASRHWDRGTLNTEAFF. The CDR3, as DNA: TGTGCCAGCCGTCACTGGGACAGGGGCACTCTTAACACTGAAGCTTTCTTT.

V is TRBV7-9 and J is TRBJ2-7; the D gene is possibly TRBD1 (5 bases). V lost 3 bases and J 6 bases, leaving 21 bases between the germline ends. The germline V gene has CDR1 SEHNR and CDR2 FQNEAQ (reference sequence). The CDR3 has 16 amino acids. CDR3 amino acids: CASSFQDPRQTSEQYF. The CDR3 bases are TGTGCCAGCAGCTTCCAGGATCCCCGACAGACGAGCGAGCAGTACTTC.

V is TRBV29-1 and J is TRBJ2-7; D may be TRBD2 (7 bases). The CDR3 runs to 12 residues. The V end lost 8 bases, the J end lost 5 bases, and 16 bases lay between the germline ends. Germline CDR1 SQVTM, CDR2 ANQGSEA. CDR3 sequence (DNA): TGCAGCTACAAGAAGGGGGGGCACGAGCAGTACTTC. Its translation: CSYKKGGHEQYF.

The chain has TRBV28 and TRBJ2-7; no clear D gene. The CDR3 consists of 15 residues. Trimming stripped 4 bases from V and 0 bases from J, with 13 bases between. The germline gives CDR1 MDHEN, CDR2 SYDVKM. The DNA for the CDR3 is TGTGCCAGCAGTTCCGTGCCGGTAAGCTCCTACGAGCAGTACTTC. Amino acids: CASSSVPVSSYEQYF.

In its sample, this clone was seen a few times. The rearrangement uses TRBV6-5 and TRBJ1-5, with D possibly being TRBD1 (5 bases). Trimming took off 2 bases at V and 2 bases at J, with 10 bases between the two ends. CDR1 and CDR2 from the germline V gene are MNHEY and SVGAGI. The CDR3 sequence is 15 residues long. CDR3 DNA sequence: TGTGCCAGCAGTTACCGACAGTCAGGCAATCAGCCCCAGCATTTT. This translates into CASSYRQSGNQPQHF.

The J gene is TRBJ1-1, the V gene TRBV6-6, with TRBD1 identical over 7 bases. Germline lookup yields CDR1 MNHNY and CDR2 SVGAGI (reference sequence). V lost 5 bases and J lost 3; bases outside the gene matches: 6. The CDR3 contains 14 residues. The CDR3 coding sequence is TGTGCCAGCAGTCCCCAGGGACAGTACACTGAAGCTTTCTTT. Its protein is CASSPQGQYTEAFF.

The CDR3 loop is CASSPQGEQFF. The CDR3 DNA follows: TGTGCCAGCAGCCCCCAGGGTGAGCAGTTCTTC. The chain employs TRBV7-9 and TRBJ2-1, with D possibly being TRBD1 (5 bases). Trimming left V 5 bases short and J 9 bases short, with 8 bases between. The CDR3 loop spans 11 amino acids. Germline V gene sequence: CDR1 SEHNR, CDR2 FQNEAQ (reference sequence).

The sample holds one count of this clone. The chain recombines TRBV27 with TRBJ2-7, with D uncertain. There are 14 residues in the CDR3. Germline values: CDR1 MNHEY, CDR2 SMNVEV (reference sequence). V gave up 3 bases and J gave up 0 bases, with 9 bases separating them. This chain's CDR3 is CASSLVPGSYEQYF. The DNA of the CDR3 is TGTGCCAGCAGTTTGGTACCGGGCTCCTACGAGCAGTACTTC.

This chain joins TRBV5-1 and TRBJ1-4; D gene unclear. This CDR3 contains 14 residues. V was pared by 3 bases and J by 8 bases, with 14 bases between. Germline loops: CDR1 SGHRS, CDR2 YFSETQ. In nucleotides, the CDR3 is TGCGCCAGCAGCTCTGGAGAGTTTAACGAAAAACTGTTTTTT. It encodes CASSSGEFNEKLFF. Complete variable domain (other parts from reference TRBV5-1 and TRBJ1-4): KAGVTQTPRYLIKTRGQQVTLSCSPISGHRSVSWYQQTPGQGLQFLFEYFSETQRNKGNFPGRFSGRQFSNSRSEMNVSTLELGDSALYLCASSSGEFNEKLFFGSGTQLSVL.

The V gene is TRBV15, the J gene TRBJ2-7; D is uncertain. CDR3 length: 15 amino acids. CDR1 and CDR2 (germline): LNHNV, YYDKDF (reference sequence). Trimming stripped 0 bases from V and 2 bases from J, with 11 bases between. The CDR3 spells CATSRDRYRAYEQYF. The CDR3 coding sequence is TGTGCCACCAGCAGAGATCGTTACAGAGCCTACGAGCAGTACTTC.

DNA for the CDR3: TGTGCCAGCAGCGGAAACAGGGGAAATTCACCCCTCCACTTT. It translates to CASSGNRGNSPLHF. The chain links TRBV9 to TRBJ1-6; TRBD1 matches at 7 bases. V lost 3 bases and J lost 7; bases outside the gene matches: 4. The CDR3 runs 14 residues. Germline CDR1 SGDLS, CDR2 YYNGEE. Variable domain in full (rest from reference TRBV9 and TRBJ1-6): DSGVTQTPKHLITATGQRVTLRCSPRSGDLSVYWYQQSLDQGLQFLIQYYNGEERAKGNILERFSAQQFPDLHSELNLSSLELGDSALYFCASSGNRGNSPLHFGNGTRLTVT.

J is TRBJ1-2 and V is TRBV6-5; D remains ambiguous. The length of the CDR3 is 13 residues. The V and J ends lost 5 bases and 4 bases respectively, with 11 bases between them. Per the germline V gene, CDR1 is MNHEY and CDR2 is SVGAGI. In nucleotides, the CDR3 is TGTGCCAGCAGTGAAAGACGGGGCTATGGCTACACCTTC. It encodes CASSERRGYGYTF.

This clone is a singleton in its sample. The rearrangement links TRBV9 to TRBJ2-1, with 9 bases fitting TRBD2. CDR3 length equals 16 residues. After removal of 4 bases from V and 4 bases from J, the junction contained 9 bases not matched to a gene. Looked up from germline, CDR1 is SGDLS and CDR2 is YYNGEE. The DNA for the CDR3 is TGTGCCAGCAGCCCCTTAGCGGGAGTCGAGTACAATGAGCAGTTCTTC. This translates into CASSPLAGVEYNEQFF.

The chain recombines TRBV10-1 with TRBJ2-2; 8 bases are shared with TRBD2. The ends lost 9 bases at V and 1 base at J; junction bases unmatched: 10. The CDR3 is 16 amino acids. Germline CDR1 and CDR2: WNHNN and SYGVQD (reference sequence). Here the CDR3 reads CARDLGLAKNTGELFF. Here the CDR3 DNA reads TGCGCCAGAGACCTAGGACTAGCTAAGAACACCGGGGAGCTGTTTTTT.

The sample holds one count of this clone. In nucleotides, the CDR3 is TGTGCCAGCTCATCGACGGGGAACACCGGGGAGCTGTTTTTT. Protein: CASSSTGNTGELFF. The V call is TRBV18, the J call TRBJ2-2, with D uncertain. From germline, CDR1 is KGHSH and CDR2 LQKENI. CDR3 length: 14 residues. The V gene lost 5 bases and the J gene lost 1 base, with 8 bases spanning the gap.

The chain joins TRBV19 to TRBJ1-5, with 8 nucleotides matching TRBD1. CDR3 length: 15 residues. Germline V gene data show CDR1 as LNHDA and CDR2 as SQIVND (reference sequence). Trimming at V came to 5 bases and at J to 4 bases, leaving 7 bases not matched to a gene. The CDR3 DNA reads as TGTGCCAGTAGTTTTCGACAGGGGCAAAATCAGCCCCAGCATTTT. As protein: CASSFRQGQNQPQHF. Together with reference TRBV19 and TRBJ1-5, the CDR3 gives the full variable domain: DGGITQSPKYLFRKEGQNVTLSCEQNLNHDAMYWYRQDPGQGLRLIYYSQIVNDFQKGDIAEGYSVSREKKESFPLTVTSAQKNPTAFYLCASSFRQGQNQPQHFGDGTRLSIL.

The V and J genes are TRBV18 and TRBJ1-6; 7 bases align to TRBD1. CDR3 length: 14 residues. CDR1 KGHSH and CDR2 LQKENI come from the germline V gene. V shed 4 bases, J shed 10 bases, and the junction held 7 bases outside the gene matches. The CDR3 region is CASSLTGVGSPLHF. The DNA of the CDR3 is TGTGCCAGCTCACTAACAGGGGTCGGGTCACCCCTCCACTTT.

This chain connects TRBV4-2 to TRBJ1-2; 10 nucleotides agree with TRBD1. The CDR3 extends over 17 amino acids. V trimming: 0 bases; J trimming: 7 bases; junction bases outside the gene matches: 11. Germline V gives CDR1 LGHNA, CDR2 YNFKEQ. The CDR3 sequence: CASSQDSGTGEKSGYTF. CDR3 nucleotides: TGTGCCAGCAGCCAAGATAGCGGGACAGGGGAGAAGAGTGGCTACACCTTC.

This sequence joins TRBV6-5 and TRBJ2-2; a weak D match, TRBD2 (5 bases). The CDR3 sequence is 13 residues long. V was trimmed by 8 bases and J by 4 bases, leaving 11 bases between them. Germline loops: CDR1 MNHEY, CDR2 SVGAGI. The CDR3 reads CASSTGVTGELFF. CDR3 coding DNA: TGTGCCAGCTCAACCGGGGTCACCGGGGAGCTGTTTTTT.

The CDR3 is CASSPRDRVQETQYF. The CDR3 coding sequence is TGCGCCAGCAGCCCCCGGGACAGGGTCCAAGAGACCCAGTACTTC. This chain links TRBV4-1 with TRBJ2-5; 9 bases align to TRBD1. The CDR3 totals 15 residues. CDR1 MGHRA and CDR2 YSYEKL come from the germline V gene. J was trimmed by 1 base and V by 4 bases; bases with no gene match: 4.